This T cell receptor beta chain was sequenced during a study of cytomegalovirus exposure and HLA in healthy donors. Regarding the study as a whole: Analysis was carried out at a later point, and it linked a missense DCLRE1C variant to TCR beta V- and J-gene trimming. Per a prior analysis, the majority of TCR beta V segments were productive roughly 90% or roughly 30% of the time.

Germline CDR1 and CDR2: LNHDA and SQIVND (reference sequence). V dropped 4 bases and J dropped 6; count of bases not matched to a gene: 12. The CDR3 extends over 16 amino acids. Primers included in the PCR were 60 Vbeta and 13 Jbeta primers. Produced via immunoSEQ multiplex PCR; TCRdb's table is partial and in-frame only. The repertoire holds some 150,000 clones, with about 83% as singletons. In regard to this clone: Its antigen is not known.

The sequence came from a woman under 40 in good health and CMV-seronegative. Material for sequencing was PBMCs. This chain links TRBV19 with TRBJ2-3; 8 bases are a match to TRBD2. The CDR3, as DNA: TGTGCCAGTAGTAAGGGGAGCGGGGGCCTGTGGGATACGCAGTATTTT. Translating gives CASSKGSGGLWDTQYF.